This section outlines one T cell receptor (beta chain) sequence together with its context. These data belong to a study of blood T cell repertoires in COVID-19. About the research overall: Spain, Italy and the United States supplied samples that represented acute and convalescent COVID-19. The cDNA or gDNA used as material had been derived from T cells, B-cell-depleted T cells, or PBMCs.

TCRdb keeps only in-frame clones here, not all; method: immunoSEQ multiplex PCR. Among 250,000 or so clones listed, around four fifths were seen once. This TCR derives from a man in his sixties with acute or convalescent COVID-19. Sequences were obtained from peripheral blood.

The CDR3, as DNA: TGCGCCAGCAGCAGCGGGCTAGCGGGAGCTACTGAGCAGTTCTTC. It specifies CASSSGLAGATEQFF. This chain links TRBV5-1 with TRBJ2-1, with 10 bases lining up with TRBD2. Germline CDR1 is SGHRS and CDR2 is YFSETQ. The CDR3 totals 15 residues. With V trimmed by 4 bases and J by 9 bases, 10 bases remained unmatched.